The entry below gives a single TCR beta chain sequence along with its context. No antigen is known for it. 13 Jbeta primers and 60 Vbeta primers were used for the PCR. Here immunoSEQ multiplex PCR was the method, and the copy in TCRdb shows in-frame clones only, minus some. The sample yields 200,000 or so clones, 65% to 80% seen once. The record originates from a study of cytomegalovirus exposure and HLA in healthy donors. About the research overall: Clustering assigned around 77% of the roughly 400 genotyped donors to the Caucasian-associated ancestry cluster.

Notes on the study in general: Upon later analysis, TCR association rates were observed to vary by HLA locus, being highest for DRB1 and lowest for HLA-C.

V gave up 0 bases and J gave up 8 bases; unmatched junction bases: 9. Germline loops: CDR1 SGHDN, CDR2 FVKESK. This CDR3 comprises 15 residues. The chain couples TRBV14 to TRBJ1-2, with 7 bases lining up with TRBD1. The source material was PBMCs. This sequence originates from a girl aged 2-10 years in good health and CMV-seronegative. The chain's CDR3 is CASSQDRAGGLGYTF. CDR3 nucleotides: TGTGCCAGCAGCCAAGATCGCGCAGGGGGGTTAGGCTACACCTTC.